Detailed here is one T cell receptor beta chain. This clonotype was seen a handful of times. No antigen is known for it. No much larger clone exists at a distance of one base, and base qualities are not known. The V and J ends are trimmed by 1 base and 5 bases, leaving 11 bases between them. The CDR3 numbers 14 residues from cysteine through phenylalanine. Only CDR3 DNA remains: 42 bases, in frame from the first base. The iRepertoire nested amplicon-rescue multiplex PCR (arm-PCR) platform was used to amplify TCR alpha and beta CDR3 regions from RNA. The input for one-step reverse transcription and amplification was about 100-400 ng of either tissue mRNA or PBMC total RNA. After bead purification, a secondary multiplex PCR added Illumina adapters, and libraries were gel-purified between 200 and 400 bp. Internal 6-nucleotide barcodes were carried by the libraries and were used for demultiplexing. Libraries were sequenced on an Illumina MiSeq with 2x220 or 2x250 nucleotide paired-end reads. The paper's processing steps were these. Paired reads were merged using FLASH 1.2.11 and aligned with BWA-MEM to the GRCh37 human genome, and TRA and TRB reads were then extracted. V and J assignment used an IMGT-derived reference of cassette sequences and CDR3 motifs that included pseudogenes. Reads were translated in three frames, and productive CDR3s were defined by a C…FGXG motif without stop codons. Unique combinations of V-J cassette pair and CDR3 amino acid sequence were defined as clonotypes. Reads were filtered by Hamming distance, thresholded by each sample's sequence error rate in mapped regions. TCRdb passed the public sequencing reads through fastp at Q25 and MiXCR, retaining productive beta sequences. Merged by CDR3 protein, the rows form single entries marked with the most common genes and DNA. TCRdb, not the original authors, processed these V and J calls. A total of approximately 190,000 distinct CDR3 sequences appear in this sample, 30% to 40% of them only once. The ten largest clonotypes hold 20% of the sample.

This specimen belongs to a study of glioma-infiltrating T cells (TCRdb year 2016). Looking at the study overall: TCR alpha- and beta-chain repertoires were sequenced from glioma tissue, non-neoplastic brain tissue and matched peripheral blood mononuclear cells. To gauge divergence between tissue and blood T-cell populations, every tissue-infiltrating repertoire was compared against the peripheral blood repertoire from the same patient. The paired cohort comprised three low-grade glioma patients, 8 or 9 primary glioblastoma patients and three non-glioma patients contributing non-neoplastic brain tissue.

The paper as a whole reports these results and caveats: Very few CDR3 sequences were found to be shared between tissue and blood, and this scarcity was attributed to high CDR3 diversity and limited sampling. The group comparisons were based on small numbers of patients: three non-neoplastic, three low-grade glioma and seven or eight glioblastoma patients. VJ-independent divergence between tissue and blood was below expectation in non-neoplastic patients but above expectation in all gliomas, especially low-grade gliomas.

The chain employs TRBV12-3 or TRBV12-4 and TRBJ1-1, with the identity of the D gene unclear. Source material: glioma tissue, nonneoplastic brain tissue, or PBMCs (not recorded which). The sequence was collected from a human donor with low-grade glioma or glioblastoma, undergoing nonglioma brain surgery, or in good health (not recorded which). In nucleotides, the sequence is TGTGCCAGCAGTTTAGTACCACCGTGGACTGAAGCTTTCTTT. It is translated as CASSLVPPWTEAFF.